The sequence of this T cell receptor beta chain was determined in a study of blood T cell repertoires in COVID-19. CDR1 and CDR2 (germline): SQVTM, ANQGSEA. Trimming removed 5 bases from V and 3 bases from J; junction bases left unmatched: 14. The CDR3 is 16 residues long. Repertoires were generated with immunoSEQ multiplex PCR, while TCRdb's copy carries only in-frame clones and drops some. The sample yields around 190,000 clones, 88% seen once. The source of this sequence is a man aged 18 to 30 with active or convalescent COVID-19. Sequences were obtained from peripheral blood. The rearrangement joins TRBV29-1 to TRBJ1-2; the match to TRBD1 covers 8 bases. CDR3 amino acids: CSVNGQGRDLHYGYTF. Here the CDR3 DNA reads TGCAGCGTTAACGGACAGGGACGGGATCTGCACTATGGCTACACCTTC.